What follows describes a single T cell receptor (beta chain). The target antigen is unknown. This entry belongs to a study of cytomegalovirus exposure and HLA in healthy donors. Overall study context: Of about 390 genotyped donors, roughly 81% grouped in the Caucasian-associated ancestry cluster. The study, taken as a whole, reports: The study flagged around 160 TCR beta chains as cytomegalovirus-associated.

Germline CDR1 reads SGHVS; CDR2 reads FNYEAQ. Trimming cost V 4 bases and J 0 bases, with 11 bases left between them. This CDR3 region has 15 residues. 13 Jbeta primers and 60 Vbeta primers were used for the PCR. This table comes from immunoSEQ multiplex PCR, and its TCRdb copy is limited to in-frame clones, with some not included. The profile shows about 160,000 clones, approximately 80% of them singletons. The chain uses TRBV7-6 and TRBJ2-3; tentative D call: TRBD1 (6 bases). The clonotype originates from a man in his forties or fifties in good health and CMV-seronegative. The sequenced material came from PBMCs. The CDR3 coding sequence is TGTGCCAGCAGCTACGGGACACTAAGCACAGATACGCAGTATTTT. Amino acid sequence: CASSYGTLSTDTQYF.